Following are 2 T cell receptor beta chains from one sample sequenced in a study of T cell repertoires in cytomegalovirus infection. Which antigens these TCRs recognize remains unknown. TCRdb re-analysed the reads in MiXCR, keeping a single row per CDR3 protein. The sample carries 900,000 to 950,000 distinct CDR3 sequences, more than 25% recorded once. Specimen: cultured CD8+ T cells from PBMCs, collected from culture after CMV antigen stimulation. Every receptor here comes from a human donor in good health (CMV status not recorded). Some clones in this sample may be carry-over from other donors' samples.

This clonotype was seen only once. The chain combines TRBV29-1 with TRBJ2-2, with 7 bases lining up with TRBD2. V shed 5 bases, J shed 5 bases, and the junction held 11 bases outside the gene matches. The germline gives CDR1 SQVTM, CDR2 ANQGSEA. This CDR3 has 15 residues. CDR3 loop: CSVYLSGAKTGELFF. The CDR3 nucleotides read TGCAGCGTTTATTTAAGCGGGGCTAAAACCGGGGAGCTGTTTTTT.

This clonotype appeared many times. This chain links TRBV6-6 with TRBJ2-5; 9 positions match TRBD2. The length of the CDR3 is 14 residues. The V segment lost 7 bases and the J segment 3 bases; nucleotides outside the gene matches: 6. Germline CDR1 MNHNY, CDR2 SVGAGI (reference sequence). CDR3 bases: TGTGCCAGCAACGCGCGGGGGGGGAAAGAGACCCAGTACTTC. Translating it yields CASNARGGKETQYF.